This T cell receptor (beta chain) is from a study of T cell responses to AZD1222 COVID-19 vaccine. General study points: Just a handful of people given AZD1222 tested seropositive at baseline. The study found Spike-specific TCR breadth and depth rose after two AZD1222 doses. Repertoire collection took place solely once the T cell response had peaked. Unmutated variant regions are reportedly targeted by nearly half of spike-specific TCRs.

This clone was observed a handful of times. Its target is not known. The CDR3 totals 15 residues. J was trimmed by 5 bases and V by 0 bases; bases with no gene match: 4. Per the germline V gene, CDR1 is MDHEN and CDR2 is SYDVKM. TCRdb's copy holds only in-frame clones and misses some; the assay was immunoSEQ multiplex PCR. The data show 200,000 to 250,000 clones, approximately 94% seen once. V and J are TRBV28 and TRBJ2-7, with 10 positions matching TRBD1. This TCR was sampled from an adult who received the MenACWY meningococcal vaccine as a control. This specimen consisted of peripheral blood, obtained 28 days after the second dose of the MenACWY control vaccine. CDR3 in DNA: TGTGCCAGCAGTTTATGGACAGGGGGCAGGGACGAGCAGTACTTC. Encoded protein: CASSLWTGGRDEQYF.